The clone carrying this T cell receptor beta chain has more than one count but fewer than ten. Its specificity is not known. The entry originates in a study of T cell repertoires in cytomegalovirus infection. TCRdb reprocessed the reads via MiXCR and lists one record per CDR3 protein. This table holds fewer than 55,000 distinct CDR3 sequences, roughly a fifth found once. V was shortened by 6 bases and J by 3 bases, with 6 bases between the two germline ends. CDR1 is MNHEY and CDR2 is SMNVEV in the germline V gene (reference sequence). CDR3 length: 12 residues. This clonotype was obtained from a human donor in good health (CMV status not recorded). Some clones in this sample may be carry-over from other donors' samples. The chain employs TRBV27 and TRBJ1-5; D remains ambiguous. Sequences were derived from CD8+ T cells from cultured PBMCs, sampled from culture after CMV antigen stimulation. CDR3 loop: CASSQPNQPQHF. The CDR3 DNA sequence: TGTGCCAGCAGCCAACCCAATCAGCCCCAGCATTTT.